This T cell receptor beta chain was observed in a study of tumor-infiltrating lymphocytes in oesophageal squamous cell carcinoma. One entry per CDR3 protein results from TCRdb running MiXCR on the PCR reads. The sample gives roughly 12,000 distinct CDR3 sequences, over 50% of which show up once; around a quarter is in the top ten. Trimming removed 4 bases from V and 5 bases from J; junction bases left unmatched: 9. The CDR3 has 16 residues. Germline CDR1 is MNHEY and CDR2 is SMNVEV (reference sequence). Sequencing was done on a sample of esophageal tumor tissue. The chain employs TRBV27 and TRBJ2-1; 9 bases are a match to TRBD2. This clonotype originated in a male donor with esophageal squamous cell carcinoma. In nucleotides, the CDR3 is TGTGCCAGCAGTTCCCCGGGCGCGGGAGGGGACAATGAGCAGTTCTTC. This sequence encodes CASSSPGAGGDNEQFF.